This TCR beta chain was profiled in a study of T cell responses to AZD1222 COVID-19 vaccine. General study results and limits: Clonal diversity may have been underestimated, and the donors were mostly white British, with more females than males. Mapped onto spike, vaccine-associated CD4 TCRs spanned it and were dominant at 160-218 and 743-854.

The germline CDR1 and CDR2 sequences are SGHNT and YENEEA. The length of the CDR3 is 16 residues. The V end lost 2 bases, the J end lost 1 base, and 12 bases lay between the germline ends. Notes on this clone: Its antigen is as yet unknown.

Profiling relied on immunoSEQ multiplex PCR, and the TCRdb table lists in-frame clones only, not all of them. The repertoire has fewer than 120,000 clones, 80% to 95% of them found once; the top ten carry about 2.5%. Pooled in the analysis were second doses at about 4 or about 12 weeks. The sequences come from peripheral blood, collected 28 days after the second AZD1222 dose. This sequence was found in an adult who received the AZD1222 COVID-19 vaccine. The rearrangement joins TRBV11-3 to TRBJ1-5; the D is unclear. CDR3 amino acids: CASSLRRHGSNQPQHF. The CDR3 coding sequence is TGTGCCAGCAGCTTACGCAGGCATGGCAGCAATCAGCCCCAGCATTTT.